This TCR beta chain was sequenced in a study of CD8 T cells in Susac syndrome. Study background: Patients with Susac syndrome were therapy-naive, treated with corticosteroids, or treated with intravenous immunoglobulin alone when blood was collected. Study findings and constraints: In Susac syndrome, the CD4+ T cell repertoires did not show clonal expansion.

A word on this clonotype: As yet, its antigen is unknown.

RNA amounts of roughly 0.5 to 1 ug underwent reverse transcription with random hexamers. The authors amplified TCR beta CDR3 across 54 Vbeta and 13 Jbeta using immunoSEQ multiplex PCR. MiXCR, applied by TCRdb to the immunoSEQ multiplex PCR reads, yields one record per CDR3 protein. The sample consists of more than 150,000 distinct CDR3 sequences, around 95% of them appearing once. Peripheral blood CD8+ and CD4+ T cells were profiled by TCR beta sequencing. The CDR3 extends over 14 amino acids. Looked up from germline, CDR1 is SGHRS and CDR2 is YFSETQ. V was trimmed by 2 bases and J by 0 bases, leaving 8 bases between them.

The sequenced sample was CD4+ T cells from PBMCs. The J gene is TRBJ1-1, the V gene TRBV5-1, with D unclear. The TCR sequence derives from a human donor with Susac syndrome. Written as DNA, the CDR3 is TGCGCCAGCAGCTTAAACAGCATGAACACTGAAGCTTTCTTT. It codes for CASSLNSMNTEAFF.